The clone carrying this TCR beta chain is termed medium-sized. Antigen: not known. The entry originates in a study of immune evolution from preneoplasia to lung adenocarcinoma. Sequencing was performed with immunoSEQ multiplex PCR; in TCRdb, only in-frame clones are kept and a portion is missing. The table lists around 10,000 clones, around 75% of them singletons, with under 30% in the top ten. H&E slides confirmed each diagnosis, reviewed by two pathologists independently. Germline V gene sequence: CDR1 MNHEY, CDR2 SVGAGI. V shed 6 bases and J shed 6 bases, with 15 bases lying between them. CDR3 length: 14 residues. Study-wide findings and caveats: Normal lung had the highest top T cell clone frequencies. Normal lung had highest clonality; later lesions appeared denser, more diverse.

Sample: FFPE normal lung tissue adjacent to the tumor. The chain combines TRBV6-5 with TRBJ1-5; D is unclear. The source is a person aged 55 to 75 with lung adenocarcinoma. Some clones in this sample may be carry-over from other donors' samples. CDR3 nucleotides: TGTGCCAGCAGCTACACCCACCGGGGTCAGCCCCAGCATTTT. This sequence encodes CASSYTHRGQPQHF.